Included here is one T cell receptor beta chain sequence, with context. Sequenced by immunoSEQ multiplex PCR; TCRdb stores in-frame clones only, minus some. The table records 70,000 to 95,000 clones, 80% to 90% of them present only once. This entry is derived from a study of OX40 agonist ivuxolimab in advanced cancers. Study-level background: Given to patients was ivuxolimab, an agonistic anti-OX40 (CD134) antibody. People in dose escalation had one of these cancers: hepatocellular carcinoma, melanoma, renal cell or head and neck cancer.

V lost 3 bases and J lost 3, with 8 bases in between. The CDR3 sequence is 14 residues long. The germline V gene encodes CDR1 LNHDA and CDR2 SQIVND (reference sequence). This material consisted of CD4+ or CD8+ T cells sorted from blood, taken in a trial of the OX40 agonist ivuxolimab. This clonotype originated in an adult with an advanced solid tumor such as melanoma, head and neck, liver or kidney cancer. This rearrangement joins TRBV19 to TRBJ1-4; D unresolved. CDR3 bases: TGTGCCAGTAGTATCTGGGAACCTAATGAAAAACTGTTTTTT. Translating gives CASSIWEPNEKLFF.